This is a list of T cell receptor beta chains from one sample in a study of blood T cell repertoires in COVID-19. TCRdb keeps only in-frame clones here, not all; method: immunoSEQ multiplex PCR. The sample includes about 66,000 clones, roughly 89% of them seen just once. The sample consisted of peripheral blood. These receptors were taken from a man aged 55 to 70 with acute or convalescent COVID-19. CDR3s include the opening cysteine and the closing phenylalanine or tryptophan. A D gene is named only where the DNA matches it firmly. Size values are once, few and many counts, or a class for expanded clones, and some rows have none.

abundance | d_gene | j_gene | v_gene | CDR3nt | CDR3aa
. | TRBD1 | TRBJ2-3 | TRBV19 | TGTGCCAGTAGTATAGTTCGCGGACAGGTCGGCACAGATACGCAGTATTTT | CASSIVRGQVGTDTQYF
. | TRBD1 | TRBJ1-2 | TRBV29-1 | TGCAGCGTTGGGGGACAGGGTGGCTATGGCTACACCTTC | CSVGGQGGYGYTF
. | . | TRBJ2-7 | TRBV6-5 | TGTGCCAGCAGTTCCGTGGACAGCTACGAGCAGTACTTC | CASSSVDSYEQYF
. | . | TRBJ1-5 | TRBV2 | TGTGCCAGCAGTAGCCCAGACAGCCTCTATAGCAATCAGCCCCAGCATTTT | CASSSPDSLYSNQPQHF
. | . | TRBJ1-1 | TRBV3-1/TRBV3-2 | TGTGCCAGCAGTGGGACATTGAACACTGAAGCTTTCTTT | CASSGTLNTEAFF
. | . | TRBJ1-2 | TRBV14 | TGTGCCAGCAGCCAAGATTACGGACAGCTCTATGGCTACACCTTC | CASSQDYGQLYGYTF
. | . | TRBJ1-3 | TRBV11-2 | TGTGCCAGCAGCTTCCACAAAGGGGGTTATTACTCTGGAAACACCATATATTTT | CASSFHKGGYYSGNTIYF
. | TRBD1 | TRBJ1-3 | TRBV18 | TGTGCCAGCTCACCATTAACAGGGGGCGCCTCCTCTGGAAACACCATATATTTT | CASSPLTGGASSGNTIYF
. | . | TRBJ1-3 | TRBV5-5 | TGTGCCAGCAGCTTGGGGACGGGAGGAAACACCATATATTTT | CASSLGTGGNTIYF
. | TRBD1 | TRBJ1-3 | TRBV9 | TGTGCCAGCAGCTCAGAAAGGGACAGGGGAAACACCATATATTTT | CASSSERDRGNTIYF
. | TRBD2 | TRBJ2-2 | TRBV2 | TGTGCCAGCAGTGAGCGGGGGGGATGGACCGGGGAGCTGTTTTTT | CASSERGGWTGELFF
. | . | TRBJ1-6 | TRBV2 | TGTGCCAGCAGTGTGGGGGGGAGGAATTCACCCCTCCACTTT | CASSVGGRNSPLHF
. | . | TRBJ1-3 | TRBV3-1/TRBV3-2 | TGTGCCAGCAGCCATAGGGGCTCTGGAAACACCATATATTTT | CASSHRGSGNTIYF
few | TRBD2 | TRBJ2-2 | TRBV7-6 | TGTGCCAGCAGCCCCGGGACGGGGGGACACACCGGGGAGCTGTTTTTT | CASSPGTGGHTGELFF
once | TRBD1 | TRBJ1-2 | TRBV15 | TGTGCCACCAGCAGAGAGACAGGGTATCTTGCTGGCTACACCTTC | CATSRETGYLAGYTF
. | . | TRBJ1-1 | TRBV12-5 | TGTGCTAGTGGTTTGCAACAGAACACTGAAGCTTTCTTT | CASGLQQNTEAFF
. | . | TRBJ1-2 | TRBV6-5 | TGTGCCAGCAGTACTATCTATGGCTACACCTTC | CASSTIYGYTF
. | . | TRBJ1-2 | TRBV6-5 | TGTGCCAGCAGTTACTCGGTAACGGAGAACTATGGCTACACCTTC | CASSYSVTENYGYTF
. | . | TRBJ1-1 | TRBV7-3 | TGTGCCAGCAGCTTCAGTGCAGGGGACGCTGAAGCTTTCTTT | CASSFSAGDAEAFF
. | TRBD1 | TRBJ1-6 | TRBV27 | TGTGCCAGCAGTTTATCTACGACAGGGGATTCACCCCTCCACTTT | CASSLSTTGDSPLHF
. | TRBD2 | TRBJ2-7 | TRBV3-1/TRBV3-2 | TGTGCCAGCAGCCGCGGCGGGACTAGCGCTTTCTACGAGCAGTACTTC | CASSRGGTSAFYEQYF
. | . | TRBJ2-6 | TRBV29-1 | TGCAGCGTTGCTTCTGGGGCCAACGTCCTGACTTTC | CSVASGANVLTF
. | . | TRBJ2-7 | TRBV5-6 | TGTGCCAGCAGCTTGGGGGGGCAGGGTTACTACGAGCAGTACTTC | CASSLGGQGYYEQYF
. | . | TRBJ1-5 | TRBV5-1 | TGCGCCAGCAGCTTGGAGGGAGTCAGAAATCAGCCCCAGCATTTT | CASSLEGVRNQPQHF
. | TRBD1 | TRBJ1-6 | TRBV6-6 | TGTGCCAGCAGCGTACAGGGGGATAATTCACCCCTCCACTTT | CASSVQGDNSPLHF
few | TRBD1 | TRBJ1-2 | TRBV27 | TGTGCCAGCAGCAGGGGACAGAAGCAATTAAACTATGGCTACACCTTC | CASSRGQKQLNYGYTF
. | TRBD2 | TRBJ2-1 | TRBV4-2 | TGTGCCAGCAGCCAAGATCAGTCACGGCGGGGGAAAAGGGCCAGGCAGTTCTTC | CASSQDQSRRGKRARQFF
. | . | TRBJ1-2 | TRBV5-4 | TGTGCCAGCAGCTCGAGGGGGGGGCAGAATGGCTACACCTTC | CASSSRGGQNGYTF
. | . | TRBJ2-3 | TRBV19 | TGTGCCAGTAGTAACACAGGGACAGATACGCAGTATTTT | CASSNTGTDTQYF
. | . | TRBJ1-1 | TRBV11-2 | TGTGCCAGCAGCTCCATACAGGTTGAAGCTTTCTTT | CASSSIQVEAFF
few | TRBD1 | TRBJ1-1 | TRBV3-1/TRBV3-2 | TGTGCCAGCAGCCAGGACAGGGAGGAGACTGAAGCTTTCTTT | CASSQDREETEAFF
once | TRBD2 | TRBJ2-2 | TRBV10-3 | TGTGCCCTCACAGCGGGGGGCACCGGGGAGCTGTTTTTT | CALTAGGTGELFF
. | TRBD1 | TRBJ1-3 | TRBV18 | TGTGCCAGCTCACCATTGGGACAGATCTCTGGAAACACCATATATTTT | CASSPLGQISGNTIYF
. | . | TRBJ1-1 | TRBV2 | TGTGCCAGCAGTGAAAGTGTCACAACAACAACTGAAGCTTTCTTT | CASSESVTTTTEAFF
once | TRBD1 | TRBJ1-3 | TRBV18 | TGTGCCAGCTCACCTCAGGACAGGGGAAACACCATATATTTT | CASSPQDRGNTIYF
. | . | TRBJ1-1 | TRBV5-4 | TGTGCCAGCAGCCCCCGGGACACTGAAGCTTTCTTT | CASSPRDTEAFF
. | . | TRBJ1-5 | TRBV2 | TGTGCCAGCAAGTTTACGACAAGCTCTTATCAGCCCCAGCATTTT | CASKFTTSSYQPQHF
. | . | TRBJ2-3 | TRBV7-9 | TGTGCCAGCGGACTTGGGACAACGGGTCCGGATACGCAGTATTTT | CASGLGTTGPDTQYF
few | TRBD1 | TRBJ1-4 | TRBV3-1/TRBV3-2 | TGTGCCAGCTCCGTCGGGACAGGGTCTAGGGATAATGAAAAACTGTTTTTT | CASSVGTGSRDNEKLFF
once | . | TRBJ2-1 | TRBV2 | TGTGCCAGCAAGCCCGACAGAATATACAATGAGCAGTTCTTC | CASKPDRIYNEQFF
. | . | TRBJ2-7 | TRBV7-6 | TGTGCCAGCAGCTCCGGGTCGTACTACGAGCAGTACTTC | CASSSGSYYEQYF
. | TRBD1 | TRBJ1-1 | TRBV29-1 | TGCAGCGTCGGCGAGGGGGCTGGCACTGAAGCTTTCTTT | CSVGEGAGTEAFF
. | TRBD2 | TRBJ2-3 | TRBV5-5 | TGTGCCAGCAGCGGGACTAGCGGGGACACAGATACGCAGTATTTT | CASSGTSGDTDTQYF
once | . | TRBJ1-2 | TRBV6-5 | TGTGCCAGCAGTTACTCGCAAAGCCACTATGGCTACACCTTC | CASSYSQSHYGYTF
. | . | TRBJ1-5 | TRBV2 | TGTGCCAGCAGTGGGACGCCAACGGGGAATCAGCCCCAGCATTTT | CASSGTPTGNQPQHF
. | . | TRBJ2-6 | TRBV10-2 | TGCGCCAGCAGTGCCGGGGGAGGCTGGGCCAACGTCCTGACTTTC | CASSAGGGWANVLTF
. | . | TRBJ1-6 | TRBV2 | TGTGCCAGCAGTGAATCGGCAGGGAATAATTCACCCCTCCACTTT | CASSESAGNNSPLHF
. | . | TRBJ2-7 | TRBV27 | TGTGCCAGCAGTCGGTTCATCTACGAGCAGTACTTC | CASSRFIYEQYF
few | TRBD1 | TRBJ2-7 | TRBV18 | TGTGCCAGCTCACTCAGTCCGGGACAGGGAGCCTACGAGCAGTACTTC | CASSLSPGQGAYEQYF
once | . | TRBJ1-1 | TRBV6-5 | TGTGCCAGCAGTCAGGGGTGGGGGAACACTGAAGCTTTCTTT | CASSQGWGNTEAFF
. | TRBD1 | TRBJ1-1 | TRBV27 | TGTGCCAGCAGTTCCAAACGGGACAGGTTGAACACTGAAGCTTTCTTT | CASSSKRDRLNTEAFF
. | TRBD1 | TRBJ2-2 | TRBV5-4 | TGTGCCAGCGCTCCCCCGACGGGACAGGGGGCGTCCGGGGAGCTGTTTTTT | CASAPPTGQGASGELFF
. | . | TRBJ1-6 | TRBV7-2 | TGTGCCAGCAGCTCGGGACAATATAATTCACCCCTCCACTTT | CASSSGQYNSPLHF
. | . | TRBJ1-2 | TRBV5-5 | TGTGCCAGCAGCTTGGGACAGTCAGGGGCAGATGGCTACACCTTC | CASSLGQSGADGYTF
once | . | TRBJ2-7 | TRBV3-1/TRBV3-2 | TGTGCCAGCAGCCTTGACAGTACCCCCTACGAGCAGTACTTC | CASSLDSTPYEQYF
. | TRBD1 | TRBJ2-3 | TRBV5-1 | TGCGCCAGCAGCTTGGGGGCCCGGACAGGGACAAACACAGATACGCAGTATTTT | CASSLGARTGTNTDTQYF
. | TRBD1 | TRBJ1-3 | TRBV5-6 | TGTGCCAGCAGCTTGGTGGGACAGGGGGCATATGCTGGAAACACCATATATTTT | CASSLVGQGAYAGNTIYF
. | . | TRBJ1-2 | TRBV9 | TGTGCCAGCAGCGTAGTTCAGGACAGAACTAACTATGGCTACACCTTC | CASSVVQDRTNYGYTF